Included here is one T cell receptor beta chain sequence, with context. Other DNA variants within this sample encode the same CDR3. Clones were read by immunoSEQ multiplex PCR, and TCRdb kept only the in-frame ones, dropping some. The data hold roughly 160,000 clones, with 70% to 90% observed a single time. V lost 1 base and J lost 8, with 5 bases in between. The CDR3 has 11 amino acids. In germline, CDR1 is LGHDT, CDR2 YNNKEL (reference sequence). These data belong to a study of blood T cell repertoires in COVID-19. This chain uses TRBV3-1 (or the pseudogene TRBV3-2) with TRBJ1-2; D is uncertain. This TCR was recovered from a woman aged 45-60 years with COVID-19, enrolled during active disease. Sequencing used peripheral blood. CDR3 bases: TGTGCCAGCAGCCAAGGACAAGGCTACACCTTC. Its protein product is CASSQGQGYTF.